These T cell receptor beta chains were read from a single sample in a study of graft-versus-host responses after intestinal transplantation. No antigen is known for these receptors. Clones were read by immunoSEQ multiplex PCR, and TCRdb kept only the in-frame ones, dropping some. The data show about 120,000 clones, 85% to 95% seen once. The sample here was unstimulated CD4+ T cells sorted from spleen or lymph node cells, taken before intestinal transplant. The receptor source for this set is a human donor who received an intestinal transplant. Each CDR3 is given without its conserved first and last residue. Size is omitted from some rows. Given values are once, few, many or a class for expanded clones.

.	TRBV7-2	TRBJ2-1	ASSPWSGGSYNEQF
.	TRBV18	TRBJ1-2	ASSQGRDYGYT
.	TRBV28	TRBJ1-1	ALQGSEAF
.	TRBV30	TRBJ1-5	AWNSRLDQPQH
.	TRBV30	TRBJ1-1	AWSVVFTEAF
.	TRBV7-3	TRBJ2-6	ASSASGANVLT
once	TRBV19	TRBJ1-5	ASREILRGNQPQH
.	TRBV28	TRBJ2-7	ASSSDIGTSGRPGGVYEQY
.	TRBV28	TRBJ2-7	ASRRDRGVYEQY
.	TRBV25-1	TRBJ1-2	ASSESAGYT
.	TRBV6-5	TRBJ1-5	ASSRHTVGQQPQH
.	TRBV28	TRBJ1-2	ASSDPQTGLLNGYT
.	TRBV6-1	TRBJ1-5	ASSWGQPQH
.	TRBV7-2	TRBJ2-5	ASSWDRGETQY
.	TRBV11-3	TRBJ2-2	ASSNPVARHTGELF
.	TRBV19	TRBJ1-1	ASRSGFTEAF
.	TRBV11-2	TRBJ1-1	ASSFERLNTEAF
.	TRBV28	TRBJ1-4	ASSLVGQGNEKLF
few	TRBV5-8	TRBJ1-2	ASSLSTGPYGYT
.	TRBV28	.	ASSLNRDYEQY
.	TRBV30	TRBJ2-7	AWSRGTYEQY
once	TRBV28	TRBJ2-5	ASSPGGLQAQY
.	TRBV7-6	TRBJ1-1	ASSLEGGESTEAF
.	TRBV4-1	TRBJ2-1	ASSQESGRTYNEQF
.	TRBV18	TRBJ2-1	ASSPGLAYNEQF
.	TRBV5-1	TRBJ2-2	ASSSGQILDTGELF
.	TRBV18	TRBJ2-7	ASSDSTDYEQY
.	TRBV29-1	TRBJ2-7	SGGGDPRASSYEQY
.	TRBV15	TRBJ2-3	ATSPVRLGTDTQY
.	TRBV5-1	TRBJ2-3	ASSLVLAGTLFTDTQY
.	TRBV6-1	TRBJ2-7	ASSPRAGEAY
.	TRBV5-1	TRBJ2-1	ASSLEKSGRSYNEQF
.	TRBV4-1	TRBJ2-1	ASSQDPSGFYNEQF
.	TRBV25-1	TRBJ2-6	ASSNSGANVLT
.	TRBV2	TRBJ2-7	ASSDLLAGRYEQY
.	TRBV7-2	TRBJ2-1	ASSLTSGRSEQF
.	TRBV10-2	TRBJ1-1	ASSLRTGPNTEAF
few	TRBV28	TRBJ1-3	ASSSQGSRNTIY
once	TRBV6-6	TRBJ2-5	ASTRDNQETQY
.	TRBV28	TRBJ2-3	ASRVLGGEITQY
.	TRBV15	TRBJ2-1	ATSGSGRAPYNEQF
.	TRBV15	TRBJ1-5	ATSRDPTESNQPQH
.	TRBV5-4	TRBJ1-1	ATGNPRVGNTEAF
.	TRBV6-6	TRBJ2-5	ASSSGRQETQY
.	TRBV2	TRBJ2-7	ASSAAYEQY
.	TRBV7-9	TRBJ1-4	ASRPSGRGQTNEKLF